The TCR beta chain under discussion was sequenced for a study of post-analysis software for immune sequencing data. Notes on the study in general: Among multiple sclerosis patients, normalized Chao1 diversity was significantly below that of controls. Compared with controls, patients had more of five TRBV segments, including TRBV5-6, TRBV5-1 and TRBV20-1. Pronounced co-clustering by F measure was evident among identically batched samples.

The germline V and J ends were trimmed by 7 bases and 12 bases, with 16 bases remaining between them. In germline, CDR1 is SQVTM, CDR2 ANQGSEA. The CDR3 consists of 11 residues. Prepared TCR beta cDNA libraries contained unique molecular identifiers. The T cell input of about 1 to 10 million gave roughly 460,000 cDNA molecules. One entry per CDR3 protein, called by TCRdb with MiXCR from the PCR reads. The sample has about 560,000 distinct CDR3 sequences, 44% seen once. Comments on this clonotype: Its antigen is undetermined.

The TCR sequence derives from a girl aged 5 to 17 with multiple sclerosis. This chain connects TRBV29-1 to TRBJ2-1; D tentatively fits TRBD1 or TRBD2 (5 bases each). The material sequenced was blood. This chain's CDR3 is CSALGVIGQFF. CDR3 bases: TGCAGCGCTCTGGGGGTAATTGGGCAGTTCTTC.